This TCR beta chain is from a study of blood T cell repertoires in COVID-19. Across the study: Sites in the United States, Italy and Spain provided acute and convalescent COVID-19 samples. From T cells, B-cell-depleted T cells, or PBMCs came the material, which was cDNA or gDNA.

Data came from immunoSEQ multiplex PCR; TCRdb stores just in-frame clones and leaves some out. The sample has 80,000 to 95,000 clones; 70% to 85% are singletons. Germline V gives CDR1 LNHNV, CDR2 YYDKDF (reference sequence). Germline trimming cut 4 bases from V and 7 bases from J; bases unmatched to any gene: 6. The CDR3 has 16 amino acids. This clone was seen a few times. V is TRBV15 and J is TRBJ2-1; the match to TRBD2 covers 14 bases. This receptor was identified in a woman in her forties or fifties with acute or convalescent COVID-19. Input material: peripheral blood. The CDR3 coding sequence is TGTGCCACCAGCACCGGGACTAGCGGGGGTATAAATGAGCAGTTCTTC. This gives the protein CATSTGTSGGINEQFF. Together with reference TRBV15 and TRBJ2-1, the CDR3 gives the full variable domain: DAMVIQNPRYQVTQFGKPVTLSCSQTLNHNVMYWYQQKSSQAPKLLFHYYDKDFNNEADTPDNFQSRRPNTSFCFLDIRSPGLGDTAMYLCATSTGTSGGINEQFFGPGTRLTVL.